This T cell receptor (beta chain) was sequenced during a study of regulatory T cells in long-lasting Graves disease. Per germline, CDR1 MNHNS and CDR2 SASEGT. This CDR3 has 15 residues. V shed 5 bases and J shed 5 bases, with 18 bases lying between them. Documented time point: persistent/refractory GD, antithyroid drugs over 5 years with positive TRAb. The TCR library used RNA extracted from PBMCs. An endocrinology department in Xi'an, China, recruited the patients. Building the TCR beta libraries relied on iRepertoire HTBI primers, and CDR3 regions underwent Arm-PCR. From the multiplex PCR reads, TCRdb called clonotypes with MiXCR, one entry per CDR3 protein. The data hold about 660,000 distinct CDR3 sequences, with 25% to 35% observed a single time.

Here the sequenced sample was peripheral blood mononuclear cells (PBMCs), taken when the disease was refractory, from a patient treated with antithyroid drugs. V usage is TRBV6-1 and J usage is TRBJ1-1, with a weak D call TRBD1 (5 bases). The TCR sequence derives from a female donor with Graves disease. CDR3 region: CASSKQGTGQTEAFF. The DNA for the CDR3 is TGTGCCAGCAGTAAACAAGGGACGGGGCAAACTGAAGCTTTCTTT.